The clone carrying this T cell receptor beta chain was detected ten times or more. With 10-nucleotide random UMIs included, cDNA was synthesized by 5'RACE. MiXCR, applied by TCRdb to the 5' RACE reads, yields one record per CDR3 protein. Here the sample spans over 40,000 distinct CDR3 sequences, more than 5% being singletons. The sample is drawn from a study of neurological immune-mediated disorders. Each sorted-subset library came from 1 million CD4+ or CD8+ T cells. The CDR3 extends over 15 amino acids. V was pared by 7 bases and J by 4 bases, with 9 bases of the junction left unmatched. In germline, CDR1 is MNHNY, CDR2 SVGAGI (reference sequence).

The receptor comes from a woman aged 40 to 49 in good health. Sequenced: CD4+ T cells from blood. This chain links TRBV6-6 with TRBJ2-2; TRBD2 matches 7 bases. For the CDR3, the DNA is TGTGCCAGCAAAAAGGCTAGCGGTTCCACCGGGGAGCTGTTTTTT. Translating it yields CASKKASGSTGELFF.